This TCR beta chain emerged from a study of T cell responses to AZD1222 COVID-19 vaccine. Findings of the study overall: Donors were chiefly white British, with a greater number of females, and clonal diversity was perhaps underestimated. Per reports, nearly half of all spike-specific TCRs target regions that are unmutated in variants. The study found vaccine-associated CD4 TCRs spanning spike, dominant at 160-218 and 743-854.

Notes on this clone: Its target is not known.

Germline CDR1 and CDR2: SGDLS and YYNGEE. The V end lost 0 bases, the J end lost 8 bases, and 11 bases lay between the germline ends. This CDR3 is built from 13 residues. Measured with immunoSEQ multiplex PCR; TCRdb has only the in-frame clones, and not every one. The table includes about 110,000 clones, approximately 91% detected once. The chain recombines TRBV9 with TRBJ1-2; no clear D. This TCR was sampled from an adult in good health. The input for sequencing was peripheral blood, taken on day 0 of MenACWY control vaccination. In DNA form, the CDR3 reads TGTGCCAGCAGCGTAGGACTGGGCGCAGGCTACACCTTC. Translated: CASSVGLGAGYTF.